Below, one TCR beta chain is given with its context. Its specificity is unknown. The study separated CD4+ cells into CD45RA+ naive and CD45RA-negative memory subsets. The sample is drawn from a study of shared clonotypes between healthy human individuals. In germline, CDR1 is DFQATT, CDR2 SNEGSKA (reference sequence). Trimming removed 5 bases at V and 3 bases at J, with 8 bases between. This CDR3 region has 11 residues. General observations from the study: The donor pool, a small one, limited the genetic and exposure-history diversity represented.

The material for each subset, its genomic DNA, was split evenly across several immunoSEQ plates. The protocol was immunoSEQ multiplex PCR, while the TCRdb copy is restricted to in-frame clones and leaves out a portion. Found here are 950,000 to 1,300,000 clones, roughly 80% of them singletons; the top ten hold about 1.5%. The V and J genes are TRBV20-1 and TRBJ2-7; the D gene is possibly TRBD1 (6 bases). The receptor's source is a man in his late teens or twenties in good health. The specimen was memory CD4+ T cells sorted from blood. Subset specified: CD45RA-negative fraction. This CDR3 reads CSAADSYEQYF. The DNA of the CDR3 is TGCAGTGCTGCGGACAGCTACGAGCAGTACTTC.